A single sample is the source of the 23 T cell receptor beta chains below, sequenced in a study of technical replicates of blood from a few donors. Libraries were prepared by immunoSEQ multiplex PCR; TCRdb keeps only in-frame clonotypes and omits some of them. Altogether about 79,000 clones are present, roughly 94% being singletons, with the ten largest covering 0.26%. The sample comprised T cells isolated from PBMCs. The receptors originated from a human donor in good health.

The chain joins TRBV28 to TRBJ1-5; weak D call: TRBD1 (5 bases). The CDR3 has 12 residues. CDR1 and CDR2 from the germline V gene are MDHEN and SYDVKM. Trimming left V 5 bases short and J 5 bases short, with 7 bases between. As DNA, the CDR3 is TGTGCCAGCAGTCAGGGTCATCAGCCCCAGCATTTT. This codes for CASSQGHQPQHF.

This sequence joins TRBV27 and TRBJ1-4; 8 nucleotides line up with TRBD1. Germline lookup yields CDR1 MNHEY and CDR2 SMNVEV (reference sequence). CDR3 length: 15 residues. Trimming at V came to 3 bases and at J to 4 bases, leaving 4 bases not matched to a gene. The CDR3 here is CASSFQGAINEKLFF. DNA of the CDR3: TGTGCCAGCAGTTTCCAGGGGGCCATTAATGAAAAACTGTTTTTT. Complete variable domain (other parts from reference TRBV27 and TRBJ1-4): EAQVTQNPRYLITVTGKKLTVTCSQNMNHEYMSWYRQDPGLGLRQIYYSMNVEVTDKGDVPEGYKVSRKEKRNFPLILESPSPNQTSLYFCASSFQGAINEKLFFGSGTQLSVL.

The V call is TRBV28, the J call TRBJ2-7; TRBD2 might be the D (5 bases). The germline V gene encodes CDR1 MDHEN and CDR2 SYDVKM. Trimming took 3 bases from V and 2 from J, leaving 17 bases between them. The CDR3 consists of 16 residues. The CDR3 reads CASSFFGETLTYEQYF. In DNA form, the CDR3 reads TGTGCCAGCAGTTTTTTCGGGGAGACCTTGACCTACGAGCAGTACTTC. The full variable domain, in which reference TRBV28 and TRBJ2-7 provide the parts outside the CDR3, is DVKVTQSSRYLVKRTGEKVFLECVQDMDHENMFWYRQDPGLGLRLIYFSYDVKMKEKGDIPEGYSVSREKKERFSLILESASTNQTSMYLCASSFFGETLTYEQYFGPGTRLTVT.

This chain joins TRBV15 and TRBJ1-2; D is possibly TRBD1 (6 bases). The V gene's germline CDR1 is LNHNV and CDR2 YYDKDF (reference sequence). The CDR3 has 15 residues. V was trimmed by 0 bases and J by 4 bases, leaving 12 bases between them. CDR3 protein: CATSRDRGLGYGYTF. CDR3 bases: TGTGCCACCAGCAGAGACAGGGGCCTTGGCTATGGCTACACCTTC.

A remark on this clone: Additional DNA sequences in this sample encode the identical CDR3. The J gene is TRBJ2-1, the V gene TRBV7-9; 8 bases line up with TRBD1. Germline-derived CDR1 and CDR2 are SEHNR and FQNEAQ (reference sequence). The CDR3 sequence is 12 residues long. Losses at the gene ends were 3 bases for V and 10 bases for J; bases not matched to a gene: 2. CDR3 sequence: CASSFQGAEQFF. DNA of the CDR3: TGTGCCAGCAGCTTTCAGGGGGCGGAGCAGTTCTTC. The whole variable domain, filled in from reference TRBV7-9 and TRBJ2-1, reads DTGVSQNPRHKITKRGQNVTFRCDPISEHNRLYWYRQTLGQGPEFLTYFQNEAQLEKSRLLSDRFSAERPKGSFSTLEIQRTEQGDSAMYLCASSFQGAEQFFGPGTRLTVL.

The chain links TRBV5-1 to TRBJ2-3; TRBD1 matches at 7 bases. There are 14 residues in the CDR3. Per germline, CDR1 SGHRS and CDR2 YFSETQ. V shed 8 bases, J shed 2 bases, and the junction held 8 bases outside the gene matches. CDR3 protein: CASLNGTATDTQYF. CDR3 sequence (DNA): TGCGCCAGTCTGAACGGGACAGCCACAGATACGCAGTATTTT.

V and J are TRBV7-8 and TRBJ2-1, with 11 bases identical to TRBD1. CDR1 and CDR2 from the germline V gene are SGHVS and FQNEAQ. The CDR3 spans 14 residues. The V and J ends lost 1 base and 10 bases, in that order; junction bases with no gene match: 3. The CDR3 DNA sequence: TGTGCCAGCAGCTTAGGGACAGGGGGCTCCGAGCAGTTCTTC. It specifies CASSLGTGGSEQFF.

The gene calls are TRBV6-1 and TRBJ2-7; no clear D. Germline V gene data show CDR1 as MNHNS and CDR2 as SASEGT. The V end was cut by 6 bases, the J end by 4 bases, with 7 bases between. The CDR3 is 11 residues long. CDR3 loop: CASSELYEQYF. The CDR3 DNA is TGTGCCAGCAGCGAGTTGTACGAGCAGTACTTC.

This sequence joins TRBV30 and TRBJ2-1; 9 positions match TRBD2. Germline V gene sequence: CDR1 GTSNPN, CDR2 SVGIG (reference sequence). Trimming took 1 base from V and 4 from J; bases not matched to a gene: 5. The CDR3 has 15 residues. The CDR3 loop is CAWSGAGGTYNEQFF. CDR3 sequence (DNA): TGTGCCTGGAGTGGAGCGGGGGGAACATACAATGAGCAGTTCTTC.

This chain uses TRBV11-2 with TRBJ1-2; maybe TRBD1 (6 bases). The V end lost 2 bases, the J end lost 6 bases, and 13 bases lay between the germline ends. CDR3 size: 14 residues. Germline V gene sequence: CDR1 SGHAT, CDR2 FQNNGV. CDR3 sequence (DNA): TGTGCCAGCAGCTTAAGATGGGGGCTCAATGGCTACACCTTC. Translation: CASSLRWGLNGYTF.

The J gene is TRBJ2-7, the V gene TRBV6-5; TRBD2 aligns across 10 bases. Germline lookup yields CDR1 MNHEY and CDR2 SVGAGI. Trimming at V came to 6 bases and at J to 7 bases, leaving 12 bases not matched to a gene. This CDR3 is 15 amino acids long. CDR3 residues: CASREAGLARGEQYF. DNA for the CDR3: TGTGCCAGCAGGGAGGCGGGACTAGCGAGGGGGGAGCAGTACTTC.

The chain recombines TRBV2 with TRBJ1-5; D possibly corresponds to TRBD1 (5 bases). The CDR3 contains 14 residues. CDR1 and CDR2 (germline): SNHLY, FYNNEI. The V gene lost 3 bases and the J gene lost 2 bases, with 8 bases spanning the gap. CDR3 DNA sequence: TGTGCCAGCAGTGACCAGGGCGGCAATCAGCCCCAGCATTTT. Its protein is CASSDQGGNQPQHF.

The chain employs TRBV5-6 and TRBJ1-1, with 8 bases identical to TRBD1. Trimming at V came to 5 bases and at J to 0 bases, leaving 15 bases not matched to a gene. The CDR3 has 18 residues. Germline assignment: CDR1 SGHDT and CDR2 YYEEEE. This CDR3 is CASRRSPGQASMNTEAFF. CDR3 DNA: TGTGCCAGCAGGCGAAGTCCGGGACAGGCGTCAATGAACACTGAAGCTTTCTTT.

This rearrangement joins TRBV19 to TRBJ2-6, with 12 bases lining up with TRBD1. The length of the CDR3 is 18 residues. CDR1 and CDR2 (germline): LNHDA, SQIVND (reference sequence). Germline trimming cut 9 bases from V and 0 bases from J; bases unmatched to any gene: 9. This chain's CDR3 is CASGTGGVFYSGANVLTF. The CDR3 DNA is TGTGCCAGCGGGACAGGGGGCGTTTTTTACTCTGGGGCCAACGTCCTGACTTTC. The full variable domain, completed using reference TRBV19 and TRBJ2-6, is DGGITQSPKYLFRKEGQNVTLSCEQNLNHDAMYWYRQDPGQGLRLIYYSQIVNDFQKGDIAEGYSVSREKKESFPLTVTSAQKNPTAFYLCASGTGGVFYSGANVLTFGAGSRLTVL.

This chain connects TRBV5-4 to TRBJ2-7, with TRBD1 matching 8 bases. This CDR3 has 16 residues. With V trimmed by 4 bases and J by 1 base, 10 bases remained unmatched. Germline-derived CDR1 and CDR2 are SGHNT and YYREEE (reference sequence). CDR3 DNA sequence: TGTGCCAGCAGCCTCGGACAGGGAGGCGGATCCTACGAGCAGTACTTC. It is translated as CASSLGQGGGSYEQYF. Looking up the rest from reference TRBV5-4 and TRBJ2-7 gives the full variable domain: ETGVTQSPTHLIKTRGQQVTLRCSSQSGHNTVSWYQQALGQGPQFIFQYYREEENGRGNFPPRFSGLQFPNYSSELNVNALELDDSALYLCASSLGQGGGSYEQYFGPGTRLTVT.

This chain connects TRBV5-1 to TRBJ1-4, with D possibly being TRBD1 (5 bases). CDR3 length: 14 residues. Looked up from germline, CDR1 is SGHRS and CDR2 is YFSETQ. The V and J ends lost 6 bases and 5 bases respectively, with 14 bases between them. CDR3 nucleotide sequence: TGCGCCAGCACTAGTACAGGTCCGAATGAAAAACTGTTTTTT. This sequence encodes CASTSTGPNEKLFF.

The chain carries TRBV29-1 and TRBJ2-3; a weak D match, TRBD1 (5 bases). The V gene's germline CDR1 is SQVTM and CDR2 ANQGSEA. Trimming took 2 bases from V and 0 from J, leaving 9 bases between them. The CDR3 is 14 amino acids. The CDR3 reads CSVEQGISTDTQYF. Here the CDR3 DNA reads TGCAGCGTTGAACAGGGAATCAGCACAGATACGCAGTATTTT.

V and J are TRBV7-3 and TRBJ1-1; D possibly corresponds to TRBD1 (5 bases). The germline V gene encodes CDR1 SGHTA and CDR2 FQGTGA. The CDR3 runs 15 residues. V dropped 1 base and J dropped 3 bases, with 12 bases sitting between them. CDR3 sequence: CASSLIQTRDTEAFF. The CDR3 DNA reads as TGTGCCAGCAGCTTAATCCAGACCAGGGACACTGAAGCTTTCTTT.

The V gene is TRBV6-1, the J gene TRBJ2-7, with TRBD1 matching 10 bases. The CDR3 totals 13 residues. The V and J ends lost 6 bases and 5 bases, in that order; junction bases with no gene match: 4. The germline gives CDR1 MNHNS, CDR2 SASEGT. In DNA form, the CDR3 reads TGTGCCAGCAGGGGACAGGGGATCCACGAGCAGTACTTC. Translating it yields CASRGQGIHEQYF.

The chain combines TRBV29-1 with TRBJ2-7; possibly TRBD2 for D (5 bases). CDR1 and CDR2 (germline): SQVTM, ANQGSEA. CDR3 size: 14 residues. Trimming stripped 4 bases from V and 0 bases from J, with 13 bases between. The CDR3 here is CSVGFTGSSYEQYF. Written as DNA, the CDR3 is TGCAGCGTTGGCTTTACGGGGAGCTCCTACGAGCAGTACTTC.

This chain uses TRBV5-1 with TRBJ1-2; 11 nucleotides line up with TRBD1. The V gene's germline CDR1 is SGHRS and CDR2 YFSETQ. The CDR3 consists of 14 residues. V shed 3 bases, J shed 4 bases, and the junction held 2 bases outside the gene matches. The CDR3 bases are TGCGCCAGCAGCTGGACAGGGGGCGGCTATGGCTACACCTTC. This encodes CASSWTGGGYGYTF.

This clone has only one observation. The chain couples TRBV11-2 to TRBJ1-4; 8 bases are a match to TRBD1. V was pared by 3 bases and J by 7 bases, with 4 bases of the junction left unmatched. The CDR3 covers 14 residues. In germline, CDR1 is SGHAT, CDR2 FQNNGV. In nucleotides, the CDR3 is TGTGCCAGCAGCTTGAACAGGGGGACTGAAAAACTGTTTTTT. Protein: CASSLNRGTEKLFF. The variable domain in full, completed from reference TRBV11-2 and TRBJ1-4, reads EAGVAQSPRYKIIEKRQSVAFWCNPISGHATLYWYQQILGQGPKLLIQFQNNGVVDDSQLPKDRFSAERLKGVDSTLKIQPAKLEDSAVYLCASSLNRGTEKLFFGSGTQLSVL.

The chain employs TRBV28 and TRBJ2-7; 7 nucleotides align to TRBD1. The CDR3 runs to 15 residues. V gave up 5 bases and J gave up 2 bases; unmatched junction bases: 9. Germline V gene lookup returns CDR1 MDHEN and CDR2 SYDVKM. The CDR3 is CASSPLSGQTYEQYF. CDR3 sequence (DNA): TGTGCCAGCAGTCCACTCTCGGGACAGACCTACGAGCAGTACTTC. Variable domain in full (rest from reference TRBV28 and TRBJ2-7): DVKVTQSSRYLVKRTGEKVFLECVQDMDHENMFWYRQDPGLGLRLIYFSYDVKMKEKGDIPEGYSVSREKKERFSLILESASTNQTSMYLCASSPLSGQTYEQYFGPGTRLTVT.